A few counts support the clone carrying this TCR beta chain. The antigen remains unidentified. This entry comes from a study of response to subunit inactivated influenza vaccine. Trimming took off 6 bases at V and 0 bases at J, with 15 bases between the two ends. Germline V CDR1 and CDR2: MNHNS, SASEGT. The CDR3 extends over 15 amino acids. One entry per CDR3 protein, called by TCRdb with MiXCR from the RT-PCR reads. Here the sample spans about 570,000 distinct CDR3 sequences, 11% being singletons. Study-level findings and limits: New T cells are recruited in small numbers by each seasonal influenza vaccination, according to the authors' suggestion.

The sample was also linked to a second study, of T cells expressing NK-cell markers. As reported in that work: UMI-tagged 5'RACE template switching yielded the TCR beta cDNA. Of the CD8+ T cell pool in six donors, about 1.0-7.5% was accounted for by dominant NKG2C+ clonotypes. Whether the expanded NKG2C+ T cell clones recognized HCMV remained unclear.

This specimen was PBMCs from blood, taken on the day of vaccination. This receptor was taken from a man in his fifties who received an inactivated influenza vaccine. The chain links TRBV6-1 to TRBJ2-7; D may correspond to TRBD1 or TRBD2 (5 bases each). This chain's CDR3 is CASSRTGTVSYEQYF. CDR3 coding DNA: TGTGCCAGCAGCCGAACCGGGACGGTCTCCTACGAGCAGTACTTC.